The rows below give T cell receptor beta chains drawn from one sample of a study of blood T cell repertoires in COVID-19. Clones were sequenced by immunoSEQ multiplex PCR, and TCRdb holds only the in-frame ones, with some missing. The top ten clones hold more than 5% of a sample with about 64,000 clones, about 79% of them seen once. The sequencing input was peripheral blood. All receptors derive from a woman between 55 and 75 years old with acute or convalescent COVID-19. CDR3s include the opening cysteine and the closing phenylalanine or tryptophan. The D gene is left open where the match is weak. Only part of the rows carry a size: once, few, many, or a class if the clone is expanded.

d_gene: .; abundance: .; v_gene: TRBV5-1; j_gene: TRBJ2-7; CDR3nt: TGCGCCAGCAGCTTGGCCCCACCTACCTACGAGCAGTACTTC; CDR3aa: CASSLAPPTYEQYF
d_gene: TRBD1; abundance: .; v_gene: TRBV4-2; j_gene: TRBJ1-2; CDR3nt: TGTGCCAGCAGCCGGAATACAGGGGACCAATATGGCTACACCTTC; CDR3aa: CASSRNTGDQYGYTF
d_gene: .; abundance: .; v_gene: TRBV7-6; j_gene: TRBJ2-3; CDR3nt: TGTGCCAGCAGCTTAGAATACCCGGGGACTAGCACAGATACGCAGTATTTT; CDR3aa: CASSLEYPGTSTDTQYF
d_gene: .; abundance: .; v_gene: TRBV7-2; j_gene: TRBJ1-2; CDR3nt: TGTGCCAGCAGGCGGGGGGGCGCCGAGGTAGATAACTATGGCTACACCTTC; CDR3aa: CASRRGGAEVDNYGYTF
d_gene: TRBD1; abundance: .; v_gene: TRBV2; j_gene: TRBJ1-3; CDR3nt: TGTGCCAGCCGACAGGGGTCATCCTCTGGAAACACCATATATTTT; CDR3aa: CASRQGSSSGNTIYF
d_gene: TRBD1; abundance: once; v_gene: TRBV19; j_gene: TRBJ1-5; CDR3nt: TGTGCCAGTAGTATACGACGGGGACAGGGGAATCAGCCCCAGCATTTT; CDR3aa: CASSIRRGQGNQPQHF
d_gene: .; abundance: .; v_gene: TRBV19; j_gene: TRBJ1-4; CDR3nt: TGTGCCAGTAACGGGGGCGCGGGAGGAGGAGAAAAACTGTTTTTT; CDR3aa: CASNGGAGGGEKLFF
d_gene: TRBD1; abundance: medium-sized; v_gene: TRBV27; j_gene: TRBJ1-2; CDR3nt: TGTGCCAACAGTCTGAGAGGTTACGGGGGGCAGGGGGCCGGCGGCTACACCTTC; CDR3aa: CANSLRGYGGQGAGGYTF
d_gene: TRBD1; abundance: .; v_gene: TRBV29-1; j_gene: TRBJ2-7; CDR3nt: TGCAGCGTTGAAGATCGGGACAGGTACGAGCAGTACTTC; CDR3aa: CSVEDRDRYEQYF
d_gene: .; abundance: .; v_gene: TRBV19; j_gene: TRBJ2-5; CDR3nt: TGTGCCAGTAGTGTCCGGCCCAGGGGAGAGACCCAGTACTTC; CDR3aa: CASSVRPRGETQYF
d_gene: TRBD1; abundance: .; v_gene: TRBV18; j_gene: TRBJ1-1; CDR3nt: TGTGCCAGCTCACCAGTGCAGGGGGCGAACACTGAAGCTTTCTTT; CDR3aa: CASSPVQGANTEAFF
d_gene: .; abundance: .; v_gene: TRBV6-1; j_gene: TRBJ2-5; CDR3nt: TGTGCCAGCAGTGAAGCGGACTCTACCCTGGGGGAGACCCAGTACTTC; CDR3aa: CASSEADSTLGETQYF
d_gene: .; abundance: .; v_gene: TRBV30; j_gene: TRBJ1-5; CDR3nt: TGTGCCTGGAGTGATCTCGGTATCAATCAGCCCCAGCATTTT; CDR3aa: CAWSDLGINQPQHF
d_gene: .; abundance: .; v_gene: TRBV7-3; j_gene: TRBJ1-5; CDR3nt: TGTGCCAGCAGTTGGGGGGGCGGCCAGCCCCAGCATTTT; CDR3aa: CASSWGGGQPQHF
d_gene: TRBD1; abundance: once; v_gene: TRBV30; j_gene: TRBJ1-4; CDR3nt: TGTGCCTGGGACAGGGTGGAGGGGACTAATGAAAAACTGTTTTTT; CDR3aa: CAWDRVEGTNEKLFF
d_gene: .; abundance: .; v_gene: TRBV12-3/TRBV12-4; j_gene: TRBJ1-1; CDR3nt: TGTGCCAGCAGCGGGAATTGGGACACTGAAGCTTTCTTT; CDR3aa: CASSGNWDTEAFF
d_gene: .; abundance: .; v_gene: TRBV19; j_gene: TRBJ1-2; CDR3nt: TGTGCCAGTAGTACCATCAGGGTCCATGGCTACACCTTC; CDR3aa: CASSTIRVHGYTF
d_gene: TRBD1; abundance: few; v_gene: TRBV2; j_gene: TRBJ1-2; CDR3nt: TGTGCCAGCAGTCCCACGACAGGGCCGGATAGTGGCTACACCTTC; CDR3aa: CASSPTTGPDSGYTF
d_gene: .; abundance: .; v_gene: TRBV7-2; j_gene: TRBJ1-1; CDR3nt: TGTGCCAGCAGCCCTTGGGACTTGGCCACTGAAGCTTTCTTT; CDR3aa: CASSPWDLATEAFF
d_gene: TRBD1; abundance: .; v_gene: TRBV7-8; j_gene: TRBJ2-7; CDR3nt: TGTGCCAGCAGCTTAGAAAGGGGGCTAGGCTACGAGCAGTACTTC; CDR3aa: CASSLERGLGYEQYF
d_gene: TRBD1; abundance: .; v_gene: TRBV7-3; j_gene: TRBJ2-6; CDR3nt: TGTGCCAGCAGCTTATGGGACAGGGTATCTGGGGCCAACGTCCTGACTTTC; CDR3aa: CASSLWDRVSGANVLTF
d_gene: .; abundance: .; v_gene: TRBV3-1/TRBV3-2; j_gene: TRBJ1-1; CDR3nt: TGTGCCAGCAGCCAGCCTTTCCCCAGGAACACTGAAGCTTTCTTT; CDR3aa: CASSQPFPRNTEAFF
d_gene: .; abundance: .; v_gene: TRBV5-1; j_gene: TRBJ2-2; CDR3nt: TGCGCCAGCAGCTTGGAGGGGCCTGGTATCGGGGAGCTGTTTTTT; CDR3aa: CASSLEGPGIGELFF
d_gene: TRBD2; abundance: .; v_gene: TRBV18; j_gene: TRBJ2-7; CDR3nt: TGTGCCAGCTCACCGGACGGGGGGGGCTACGAGCAGTACTTC; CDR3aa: CASSPDGGGYEQYF
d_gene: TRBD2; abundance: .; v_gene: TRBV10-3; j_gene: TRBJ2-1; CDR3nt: TGTGCCATCAGAGTTGAGCGGAGCGGGGGGAGGTACAATGAGCAGTTCTTC; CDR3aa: CAIRVERSGGRYNEQFF
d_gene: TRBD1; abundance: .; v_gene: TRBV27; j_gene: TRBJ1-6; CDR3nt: TGTGCCAGCAGTTCGGGACAGGGGGCGCGGAGAGGGCATAATTCACCCCTCCACTTT; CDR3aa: CASSSGQGARRGHNSPLHF
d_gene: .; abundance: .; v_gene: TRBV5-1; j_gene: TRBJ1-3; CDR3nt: TGCGCCAGCAGCGCTACCGGGACACGGACCTCTGGAAACACCATATATTTT; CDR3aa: CASSATGTRTSGNTIYF
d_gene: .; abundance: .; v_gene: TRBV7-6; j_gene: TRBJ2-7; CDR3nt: TGTGCCAGCAGCCCCCGACTAGGAGACTACGAGCAGTACTTC; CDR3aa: CASSPRLGDYEQYF
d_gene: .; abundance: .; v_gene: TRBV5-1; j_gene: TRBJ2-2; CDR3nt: TGCGCCAGCAGCTTGGCCCAGGGGAACACCGGGGAGCTGTTTTTT; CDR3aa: CASSLAQGNTGELFF
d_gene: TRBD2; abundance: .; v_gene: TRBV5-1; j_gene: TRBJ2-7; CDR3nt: TGCGCCAGCAGCGGGGGACTAGCGGTTTACGAGCAGTACTTC; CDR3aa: CASSGGLAVYEQYF
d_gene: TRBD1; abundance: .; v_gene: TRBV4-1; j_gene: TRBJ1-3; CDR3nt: TGCGCCAGCAGCCTAGGAGGGGGACAGGGGGCGTTTGGAAACACCATATATTTT; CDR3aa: CASSLGGGQGAFGNTIYF
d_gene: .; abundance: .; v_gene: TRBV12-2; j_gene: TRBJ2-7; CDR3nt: TGTGCAAGTCGCTTAGGGGGGGTCCAGTCCTACGAGCAGTACTTC; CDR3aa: CASRLGGVQSYEQYF
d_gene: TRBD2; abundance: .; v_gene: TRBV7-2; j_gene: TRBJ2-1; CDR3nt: TGTGCCAGCAGCCCCCGGAGGGCGGGGGGGTACAATGAGCAGTTCTTC; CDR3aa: CASSPRRAGGYNEQFF
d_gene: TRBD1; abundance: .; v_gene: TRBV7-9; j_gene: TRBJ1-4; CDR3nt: TGTGCCAGCAGTTCCCTGGGACAGGGGGTGGAAAAACTGTTTTTT; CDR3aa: CASSSLGQGVEKLFF
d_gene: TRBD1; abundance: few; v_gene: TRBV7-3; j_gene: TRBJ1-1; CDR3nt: TGTGCCAGCAGGGGACAGGGGTCCGCTGAAGCTTTCTTT; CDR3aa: CASRGQGSAEAFF
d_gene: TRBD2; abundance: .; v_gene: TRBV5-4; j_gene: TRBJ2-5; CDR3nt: TGTGCCAGCAGCTTAAGAACTAGCGGGGGTCAGGTGGGGGAGACCCAGTACTTC; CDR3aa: CASSLRTSGGQVGETQYF
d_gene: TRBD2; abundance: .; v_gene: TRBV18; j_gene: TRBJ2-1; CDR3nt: TGTGCCAGCTCACCGGGGACTAGCGGGGGGAATGAGCAGTTCTTC; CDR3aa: CASSPGTSGGNEQFF
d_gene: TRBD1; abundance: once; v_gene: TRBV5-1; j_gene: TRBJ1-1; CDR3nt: TGCGCCAGCAGCTTAGTACAGGGGGAGACTGAAGCTTTCTTT; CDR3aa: CASSLVQGETEAFF
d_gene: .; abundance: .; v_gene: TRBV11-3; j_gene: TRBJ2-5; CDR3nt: TGTGCCAGCAGCTCGTCTTGGGGGCTAGGAGAGACCCAGTACTTC; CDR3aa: CASSSSWGLGETQYF
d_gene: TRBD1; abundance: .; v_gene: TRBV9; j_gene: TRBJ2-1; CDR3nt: TGTGCCAGCAGCGTAGGGGACAGGGGCTACAATGAGCAGTTCTTC; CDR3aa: CASSVGDRGYNEQFF
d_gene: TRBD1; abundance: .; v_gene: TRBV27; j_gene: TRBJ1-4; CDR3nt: TGTGCCAGCAGTCCCCTTACAGGGGGCACTGAAAAACTGTTTTTT; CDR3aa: CASSPLTGGTEKLFF